A single sample gave rise to the 24 T cell receptor beta chains below, sequenced in a study of blood T cell repertoires in COVID-19. Profiled with immunoSEQ multiplex PCR; TCRdb holds only in-frame clones, not every one. Of about 400,000 clones detected, about 87% appear once; the ten largest clones hold around 1.9%. Input material: PBMCs or T cells enriched from blood (not recorded which). Every receptor here comes from a middle-aged man in a cohort exposed to, infected with or recovered from COVID-19 (not recorded which).

The chain uses TRBV11-1 and TRBJ2-7, with a tentative D call TRBD1 (6 bases). The CDR3 length is 15 residues. The germline V gene has CDR1 SGHAT and CDR2 FQDESV (reference sequence). Trimming pared 5 bases from V and 3 bases from J, leaving 17 bases between. The CDR3 nucleotides read TGTGCCAGCAGCCCGCGCCAGGGCAGGGGCTACGAGCAGTACTTC. Protein: CASSPRQGRGYEQYF.

The chain uses TRBV21-1 and TRBJ2-1; TRBD2 is the table's D call, not checked against the DNA. TRBV21-1 is annotated as a pseudogene. This CDR3 comprises 16 residues. CDR3 sequence (DNA): TGTGCCAGCAGCAACTCTAGCGGGAGGTGTAAAAATGAGCAGTTCTTC. This gives the protein CASSNSSGRCKNEQFF.

The table lists this clone with a few counts. Other DNA sequences of this sample code for an identical CDR3. The chain is built from TRBV7-2 and TRBJ2-5; 7 bases map to TRBD2. CDR3 length: 13 residues. Trimming removed 5 bases from V and 2 bases from J; junction bases left unmatched: 2. Germline V gene sequence: CDR1 SGHTA, CDR2 FQGNSA. The CDR3 DNA reads TGTGCCAGCAGCCCGGGACTACAAGAGACCCAGTACTTC. It codes for CASSPGLQETQYF.

The V gene is TRBV5-6, the J gene TRBJ2-1; 9 bases line up with TRBD2. There are 17 residues in the CDR3. J lost 12 bases, V lost 1 base, and 17 bases had no gene match. Germline CDR1 SGHDT, CDR2 YYEEEE. The CDR3: CASSLLVASGNHVVQFF. CDR3 bases: TGTGCCAGCAGCTTGTTGGTCGCTAGCGGGAATCATGTCGTGCAGTTCTTC.

The J gene is TRBJ1-2, the V gene TRBV27; tentative D call: TRBD1 (6 bases). The germline V gene has CDR1 MNHEY and CDR2 SMNVEV (reference sequence). The V and J ends lost 4 bases and 8 bases respectively, with 14 bases between them. This CDR3 has 13 amino acids. CDR3 loop: CASSYGWGQGYTF. CDR3 bases: TGTGCCAGCAGTTACGGTTGGGGGCAAGGCTACACCTTC.

This clone was observed a single time. The rearrangement links TRBV10-1 to TRBJ2-1; TRBD2 agrees at 12 bases. V shed 4 bases and J 7 bases; nucleotides not matched to a gene: 11. This CDR3 contains 17 residues. Germline V gene data show CDR1 as WNHNN and CDR2 as SYGVQD (reference sequence). The CDR3 nucleotides are TGCGCCAGCAGTGTCGGGACTAGCGGGCCGCTGGGGAATGAGCAGTTCTTC. Its translation is CASSVGTSGPLGNEQFF.

The rearrangement uses TRBV2 and TRBJ1-2; possible D gene TRBD1, 6 bases. Germline CDR1 and CDR2: SNHLY and FYNNEI. The CDR3 loop spans 13 amino acids. Trimming took 6 bases from V and 4 from J, leaving 12 bases between them. This CDR3 is CASRRQDFYGYTF. The CDR3 coding sequence is TGTGCCAGCAGACGACAGGACTTCTATGGCTACACCTTC. The full variable domain, rest sourced from reference TRBV2 and TRBJ1-2, is EPEVTQTPSHQVTQMGQEVILRCVPISNHLYFYWYRQILGQKVEFLVSFYNNEISEKSEIFDDQFSVERPDGSNFTLKIRSTKLEDSAMYFCASRRQDFYGYTFGSGTRLTVV.

This clone appeared a single time. V gene TRBV28 combines with J gene TRBJ2-6, with 7 bases fitting TRBD2. This CDR3 comprises 17 residues. The V gene's germline CDR1 is MDHEN and CDR2 SYDVKM. V shed 6 bases and J 0 bases; nucleotides not matched to a gene: 8. In DNA form, the CDR3 reads TGTGCCAGCAGATGGGGGGGAGGGAACTCTGGGGCCAACGTCCTGACTTTC. Translation gives CASRWGGGNSGANVLTF.

The J gene is TRBJ1-5, the V gene TRBV7-6; D gene uncertain. V lost 5 bases, J lost 1 base, and 15 bases lay in between. The germline V gene has CDR1 SGHVS and CDR2 FNYEAQ. The CDR3 contains 16 residues. Here the CDR3 reads CASSLVGGTSNQPQHF. The CDR3 region has the DNA TGTGCCAGCAGCCTAGTGGGAGGAACGAGCAATCAGCCCCAGCATTTT.

The rearrangement uses TRBV5-1 and TRBJ2-7; D is possibly TRBD1 (5 bases). The V end lost 4 bases, the J end lost 2 bases, and 19 bases lay between the germline ends. The CDR3 is 16 amino acids. Germline assignment: CDR1 SGHRS and CDR2 YFSETQ. The CDR3 region has the DNA TGCGCCAGCAGCCCGAACTGGCCAGGGTCTACCTACGAGCAGTACTTC. Its translation is CASSPNWPGSTYEQYF. The full variable domain, completed using reference TRBV5-1 and TRBJ2-7, is KAGVTQTPRYLIKTRGQQVTLSCSPISGHRSVSWYQQTPGQGLQFLFEYFSETQRNKGNFPGRFSGRQFSNSRSEMNVSTLELGDSALYLCASSPNWPGSTYEQYFGPGTRLTVT.

CDR3 in DNA: TGTGCCAGCAGTTTGGGCAGGGTTTCCGGCTACACCTTC. This codes for CASSLGRVSGYTF. The chain carries TRBV27 and TRBJ1-2; D possibly corresponds to TRBD1 (5 bases). This CDR3 has 13 amino acids. CDR1 is MNHEY and CDR2 is SMNVEV in the germline V gene (reference sequence). V lost 3 bases, J lost 8 bases, and 13 bases lay in between.

The count of this clone is one. V and J are TRBV28 and TRBJ2-2, with a weak D call TRBD1 (6 bases). Trimming cost V 6 bases and J 1 base, with 12 bases left between them. CDR1 and CDR2 (germline): MDHEN, SYDVKM. CDR3 length: 15 residues. Here the CDR3 DNA reads TGTGCCAGCAGCAAGGCACAGGGGAACACCGGGGAGCTGTTTTTT. Protein: CASSKAQGNTGELFF. The entire variable domain, with the rest obtained from reference TRBV28 and TRBJ2-2, is as follows: DVKVTQSSRYLVKRTGEKVFLECVQDMDHENMFWYRQDPGLGLRLIYFSYDVKMKEKGDIPEGYSVSREKKERFSLILESASTNQTSMYLCASSKAQGNTGELFFGEGSRLTVL.

The chain recombines TRBV5-8 with TRBJ2-7, with TRBD2 matching over 12 bases. The V and J ends lost 2 bases and 1 base, in that order; junction bases with no gene match: 7. The germline CDR1 and CDR2 sequences are SGHTS and YDEGEE. CDR3 length equals 17 residues. The CDR3, as DNA: TGTGCCAGCAGCTTCCTAGGACTAGCGGGATCGTCCTACGAGCAGTACTTC. It is translated as CASSFLGLAGSSYEQYF.

In this sample, this clone turned up a few times. The chain is built from TRBV20-1 and TRBJ2-3; tentative D call: TRBD2 (6 bases). The V and J ends lost 3 bases and 0 bases respectively, with 19 bases between them. This CDR3 region has 17 residues. The germline V gene has CDR1 DFQATT and CDR2 SNEGSKA (reference sequence). CDR3 amino acids: CSASKMGGLTSTDTQYF. DNA for the CDR3: TGCAGTGCTAGTAAAATGGGGGGTTTAACGAGCACAGATACGCAGTATTTT.

CDR3 DNA sequence: TGTGCCAGCAGTTTCCCAGGGGGCACTGAAGCTTTCTTT. This sequence encodes CASSFPGGTEAFF. The rearrangement joins TRBV28 to TRBJ1-1, with TRBD1 matching over 7 bases. V lost 3 bases, J lost 4 bases, and 2 bases stayed unmatched. Per germline, CDR1 MDHEN and CDR2 SYDVKM. The CDR3 spans 13 residues. Filled out from reference TRBV28 and TRBJ1-1, the complete variable domain reads DVKVTQSSRYLVKRTGEKVFLECVQDMDHENMFWYRQDPGLGLRLIYFSYDVKMKEKGDIPEGYSVSREKKERFSLILESASTNQTSMYLCASSFPGGTEAFFGQGTRLTVV.

The chain couples TRBV5-1 to TRBJ2-5; possibly TRBD2 for D (6 bases). CDR1 and CDR2 (germline): SGHRS, YFSETQ. The ends were cut back, 0 bases at V and 4 bases at J, with 13 bases in the middle. This CDR3 has 15 residues. The CDR3 is CASSLVLAGGETQYF. DNA for the CDR3: TGCGCCAGCAGCTTGGTACTAGCCGGGGGAGAGACCCAGTACTTC.

CDR3 region: CAISGTSGPSSYNEQFF. In nucleotides, the CDR3 is TGTGCCATCAGTGGGACTAGCGGCCCAAGCTCCTACAATGAGCAGTTCTTC. The chain recombines TRBV10-3 with TRBJ2-1; 10 nucleotides align to TRBD2. The V segment lost 4 bases and the J segment 0 bases; nucleotides outside the gene matches: 6. Germline CDR1 reads ENHRY; CDR2 reads SYGVKD. The CDR3 contains 17 residues.

The chain couples TRBV2 to TRBJ2-7; D is ambiguous. V shed 6 bases and J shed 0 bases, with 6 bases lying between them. Germline assignment: CDR1 SNHLY and CDR2 FYNNEI. The CDR3 sequence is 12 residues long. CDR3 loop: CASRSSSYEQYF. The CDR3 DNA reads as TGTGCCAGCAGGTCCAGCTCCTACGAGCAGTACTTC. Complete variable domain (other parts from reference TRBV2 and TRBJ2-7): EPEVTQTPSHQVTQMGQEVILRCVPISNHLYFYWYRQILGQKVEFLVSFYNNEISEKSEIFDDQFSVERPDGSNFTLKIRSTKLEDSAMYFCASRSSSYEQYFGPGTRLTVT.

There are a few counts of this clone. V usage is TRBV29-1 and J usage is TRBJ1-1; D is possibly TRBD1 (6 bases). The CDR3 length is 13 residues. Trimming stripped 6 bases from V and 0 bases from J, with 11 bases between. CDR1 SQVTM and CDR2 ANQGSEA come from the germline V gene. CDR3 amino acids: CSVQQGLNTEAFF. The DNA for the CDR3 is TGCAGCGTGCAACAGGGCTTGAACACTGAAGCTTTCTTT.

V and J are TRBV5-4 and TRBJ2-1; the match to TRBD2 covers 7 bases. Trimming cost V 1 base and J 5 bases; bases outside gene matches: 9. Germline lookup yields CDR1 SGHNT and CDR2 YYREEE (reference sequence). The CDR3 length is 16 residues. The chain's CDR3 is CASSLNGRAWDNEQFF. The CDR3 nucleotides are TGTGCCAGCAGCTTGAATGGGAGGGCCTGGGACAATGAGCAGTTCTTC.

The chain combines TRBV7-9 with TRBJ2-1; TRBD1 might be the D (6 bases). CDR1 and CDR2 (germline): SEHNR, FQNEAQ (reference sequence). CDR3 size: 12 residues. V dropped 8 bases and J dropped 10 bases, with 15 bases sitting between them. The CDR3 nucleotides are TGTGCCAGCGGTGGGCCAGGGGTCGAGCAGTTCTTC. This encodes CASGGPGVEQFF.

The rearrangement uses TRBV4-1 and TRBJ2-3; D is uncertain. CDR1 and CDR2 (germline): MGHRA, YSYEKL. The length of the CDR3 is 14 residues. The V and J ends lost 2 bases and 2 bases respectively, with 8 bases between them. CDR3 sequence (DNA): TGCGCCAGCAGCCAATTCCAGTACACAGATACGCAGTATTTT. Translating it yields CASSQFQYTDTQYF.

This sequence joins TRBV21-1 and TRBJ2-2; the DNA was not compared with TRBD1, the D call given in the table. TRBV21-1 is noted as a pseudogene. This CDR3 is built from 17 residues. The DNA of the CDR3 is TGTGCCAGCAGCAAAGTTTCGGGACACCTGAACACCGGGGAGCTGTTTTTT. Protein sequence: CASSKVSGHLNTGELFF.

This clone was seen once. The gene calls are TRBV6-1 and TRBJ2-7, with 10 bases fitting TRBD2. With 3 bases clipped from V and 0 bases from J, the junction kept 5 bases outside the gene matches. The length of the CDR3 is 16 residues. Germline V gene sequence: CDR1 MNHNS, CDR2 SASEGT. CDR3 loop: CASSDGGLAISYEQYF. Here the CDR3 DNA reads TGTGCCAGCAGTGATGGGGGACTAGCGATCTCCTACGAGCAGTACTTC.